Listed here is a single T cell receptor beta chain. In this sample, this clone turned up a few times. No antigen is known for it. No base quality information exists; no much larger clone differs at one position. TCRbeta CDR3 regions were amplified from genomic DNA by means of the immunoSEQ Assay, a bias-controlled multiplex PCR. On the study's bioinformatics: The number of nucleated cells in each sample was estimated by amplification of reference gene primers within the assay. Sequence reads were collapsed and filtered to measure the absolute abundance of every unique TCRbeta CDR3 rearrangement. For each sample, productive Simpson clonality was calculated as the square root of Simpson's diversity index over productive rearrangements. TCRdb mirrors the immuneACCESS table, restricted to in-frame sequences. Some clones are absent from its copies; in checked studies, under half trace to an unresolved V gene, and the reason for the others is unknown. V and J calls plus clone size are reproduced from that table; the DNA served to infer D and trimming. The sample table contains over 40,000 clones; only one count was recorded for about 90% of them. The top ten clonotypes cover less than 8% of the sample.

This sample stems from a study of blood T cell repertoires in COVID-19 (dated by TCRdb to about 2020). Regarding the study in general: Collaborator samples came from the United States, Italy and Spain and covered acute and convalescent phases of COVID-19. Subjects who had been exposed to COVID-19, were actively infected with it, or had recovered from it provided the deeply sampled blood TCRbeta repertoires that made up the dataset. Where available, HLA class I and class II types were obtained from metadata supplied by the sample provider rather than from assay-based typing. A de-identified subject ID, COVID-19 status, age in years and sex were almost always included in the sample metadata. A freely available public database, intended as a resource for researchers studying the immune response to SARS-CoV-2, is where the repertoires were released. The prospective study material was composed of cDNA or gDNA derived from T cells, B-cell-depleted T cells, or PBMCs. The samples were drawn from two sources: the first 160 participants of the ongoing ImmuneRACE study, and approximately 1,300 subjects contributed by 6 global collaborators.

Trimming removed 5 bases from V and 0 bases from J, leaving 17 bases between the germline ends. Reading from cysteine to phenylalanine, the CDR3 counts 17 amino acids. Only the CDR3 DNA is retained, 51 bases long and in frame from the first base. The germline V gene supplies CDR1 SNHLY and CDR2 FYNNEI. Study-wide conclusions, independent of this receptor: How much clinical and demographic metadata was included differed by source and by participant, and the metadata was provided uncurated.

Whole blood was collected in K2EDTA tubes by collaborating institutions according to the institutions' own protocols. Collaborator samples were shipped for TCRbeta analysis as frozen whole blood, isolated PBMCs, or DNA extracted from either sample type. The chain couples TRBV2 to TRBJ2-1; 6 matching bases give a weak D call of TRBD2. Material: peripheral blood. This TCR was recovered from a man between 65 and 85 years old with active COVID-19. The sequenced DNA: TGTGCCAGCAGTTTCCACCCTGGGGGGAGCTCCTACAATGAGCAGTTCTTC. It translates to CASSFHPGGSSYNEQFF.